One and the same sample provided the 4 T cell receptor beta chains below, sequenced in a study of regulatory T cells in long-lasting Graves disease (TCRdb year 2021). The library relied on multiplex PCR. The reads were generated on an Illumina HiSeq 4000. TCR beta libraries were built with iRepertoire HTBI primers and Arm-PCR amplification of CDR3 regions. Using fastp at Q25 and MiXCR, TCRdb reprocessed the public reads and kept productive beta chains. Every CDR3 protein is listed once, alongside the most common genes and DNA of its rows. In all, the sample holds around 450,000 distinct CDR3 sequences, and about 15% of those were seen once. The leading ten clones occupy about 8.3% of the sample. The time point tag for this specimen amounts to: newly diagnosed GD, antithyroid drugs for less than 3 months. For both TCR sequencing and RNA sequencing, RNA was extracted from PBMCs in TRIzol. The data also belong to a second study, concerning T cells in Graves' hyperthyroidism and ophthalmopathy.

The sample consisted of peripheral blood mononuclear cells (PBMCs), taken at new diagnosis, from a patient treated with antithyroid drugs. These receptors came from a middle-aged woman with Graves disease. Donor details come from another sample of the same person, matched by shared clones.

The DNA of the CDR3 is TGTGCCAGCAGCCAAACTCGGACGCTCTCCGGCCCCGAGCAGTACTTC. This codes for CASSQTRTLSGPEQYF. The chain recombines TRBV14 with TRBJ2-7, with D unresolved. Trimming took off 2 bases at V and 6 bases at J, with 20 bases between the two ends. CDR1 and CDR2 (germline): SGHDN, FVKESK. CDR3 length: 16 amino acids.

This clonotype was seen many times. The rearrangement uses TRBV10-2 and TRBJ1-5, with TRBD1 identical over 7 bases. V lost 7 bases and J lost 3; bases outside the gene matches: 3. This CDR3 region has 13 residues. The germline V gene encodes CDR1 WSHSY and CDR2 SAAADI. The CDR3 reads CASNTGANQPQHF. CDR3 nucleotides: TGCGCCAGCAATACAGGGGCCAATCAGCCCCAGCATTTT.

This clonotype was counted a few times. The chain recombines TRBV19 with TRBJ1-1; D remains unclear. CDR3 length: 14 residues. CDR1 and CDR2 from the germline V gene are LNHDA and SQIVND (reference sequence). V lost 2 bases and J 1 base, leaving 8 bases between the germline ends. The CDR3 is CASSILVQNTEAFF. CDR3 in DNA: TGTGCCAGTAGTATACTAGTCCAGAACACTGAAGCTTTCTTT.

This chain joins TRBV5-1 and TRBJ2-1, with a tentative D call TRBD2 (5 bases). The CDR3 runs to 13 residues. Germline V lookup: CDR1 SGHRS, CDR2 YFSETQ. Trimming cost V 1 base and J 15 bases, with 17 bases left between them. The chain's CDR3 is CASSLRLTRKPFF. The CDR3 nucleotides read TGCGCCAGCAGCTTGAGACTAACGCGAAAACCGTTCTTC.